This TCR beta chain derives from a study of T cells in Graves' hyperthyroidism and ophthalmopathy. Germline CDR1 and CDR2: LNHDA and SQIVND (reference sequence). The germline V and J ends were trimmed by 0 bases and 2 bases, with 11 bases remaining between them. This CDR3 spans 16 amino acids. Criteria for exclusion of patients were uncontrolled infection, other autoimmune disease, pregnancy or lactation. In the case of this clonotype: The antigen remains undetermined.

The investigators amplified TCR beta CDR3 regions from RNA transcripts. HTBI primers were employed in a first-round RT-PCR of the TCR CDR3. One entry per CDR3 protein, called by TCRdb with MiXCR from the multiplex PCR reads. Of a few hundred thousand distinct CDR3 sequences listed, approximately 15% are singletons. Study conclusions and caveats: Peripheral blood also featured most of the thyroid clonotypes expanded above 0.001.

The receptor's source is a woman aged 25 to 39 with Graves' hyperthyroidism that later progressed to Graves' ophthalmopathy. The V and J genes are TRBV19 and TRBJ2-1; maybe TRBD2 (5 bases). Sequencing input: blood. Written as DNA, the CDR3 is TGTGCCAGTAGTATAGAAGGAGCGGAGCCCTACAATGAGCAGTTCTTC. Its protein product is CASSIEGAEPYNEQFF.